This T cell receptor (beta chain) was retrieved from a study of OX40 agonist ivuxolimab in advanced cancers. To note about this clone: Its specificity is unknown.

Libraries were prepared by immunoSEQ multiplex PCR; TCRdb keeps only in-frame clonotypes and omits some of them. The sample contains 45,000 to 65,000 clones, approximately 91% of which appear only once. Whole-study findings and limits: Researchers report that CD8+ T cells had, on average, more expanded clones than CD4+.

The V gene's germline CDR1 is SGHDT and CDR2 YYEEEE. The CDR3 totals 16 residues. Between the trimmed V and J ends, which lost 5 bases and 3 bases, there was a span of 19 bases. The source is an adult with an advanced solid tumor such as melanoma, head and neck, liver or kidney cancer. Specimen: CD4+ or CD8+ T cells sorted from blood, collected in a trial of the OX40 agonist ivuxolimab. The chain joins TRBV5-6 to TRBJ2-3; maybe TRBD1 (5 bases). DNA for the CDR3: TGTGCCAGCAGTCTGGCTTTAGGGGCGAGAACAGATACGCAGTATTTT. The encoded protein is CASSLALGARTDTQYF.